These T cell receptor beta chains were read from a single sample in a study of CD8+CD57+ T cells in acquired aplastic anemia. TCRdb passed the reads through MiXCR, listing each CDR3 protein once. The table lists roughly 130,000 distinct CDR3 sequences, around 48% of them singletons. Sequenced: sorted CD4+, CD8+, or CD8+CD57+ T cells (not recorded which) from PBMCs. These receptors were obtained from a human donor in good health, serving as a control. CDR3s include the opening cysteine and the closing phenylalanine or tryptophan. D genes are given only for firm matches. Size is stated for part of the rows, as once, few or many counts, or as a class when the clone is expanded.

length: 15
V: TRBV10-3
D: .
size: .
J: TRBJ2-7
CDR3: CAISESFKVVSEQYF
DNA: TGTGCCATCAGTGAGTCCTTTAAGGTTGTAAGCGAGCAGTACTTC

length: 14
V: TRBV20-1
D: .
size: many
J: TRBJ2-7
CDR3: CSANHDRRIYEQYF
DNA: TGCAGTGCTAATCATGACAGAAGAATCTACGAGCAGTACTTC

length: 15
V: TRBV12-3/TRBV12-4
D: .
size: many
J: TRBJ1-5
CDR3: CASSLGGRLYQPQHF
DNA: TGTGCCAGCAGTTTAGGGGGCAGGTTATATCAGCCCCAGCATTTT

length: 15
V: TRBV24-1
D: .
size: .
J: TRBJ1-2
CDR3: CATSDPQGDWDGYTF
DNA: TGTGCCACCAGTGATCCACAGGGAGATTGGGACGGCTACACCTTC

length: 15
V: TRBV19
D: TRBD1
size: .
J: TRBJ2-3
CDR3: CASRSGTGVLDTQYF
DNA: TGTGCCAGTCGTTCCGGGACAGGGGTCCTCGATACGCAGTATTTT

length: 19
V: TRBV25-1
D: TRBD2
size: .
J: TRBJ2-1
CDR3: CASSRPGTSGGDSYNEQFF
DNA: TGTGCCAGCAGTAGACCAGGGACTAGCGGGGGGGACTCCTACAATGAGCAGTTCTTC

length: 15
V: TRBV19
D: TRBD1
size: .
J: TRBJ2-7
CDR3: CASSGVGTGTYEQYF
DNA: TGTGCCAGTAGTGGGGTAGGGACAGGGACCTACGAGCAGTACTTC

length: 15
V: TRBV6-5
D: TRBD1
size: .
J: TRBJ2-3
CDR3: CASSYSTGSTDTQYF
DNA: TGTGCCAGCAGTTACTCGACAGGGAGCACAGATACGCAGTATTTT

length: 16
V: TRBV12-3/TRBV12-4
D: TRBD2
size: many
J: TRBJ2-1
CDR3: CASSFSGGAGLDEQFF
DNA: TGTGCCAGCAGTTTCAGCGGGGGGGCCGGGTTGGATGAGCAGTTCTTC

length: 13
V: TRBV19
D: .
size: .
J: TRBJ1-2
CDR3: CASSARTAYGYTF
DNA: TGTGCCAGTAGTGCTCGGACAGCGTATGGCTACACCTTC

length: 14
V: TRBV25-1
D: TRBD1
size: .
J: TRBJ1-6
CDR3: CASSGRTGVSPLHF
DNA: TGTGCCAGCAGTGGACGGACAGGGGTTTCACCCCTCCACTTT

length: 13
V: TRBV19
D: .
size: once
J: TRBJ2-7
CDR3: CASSTSSRGEQYF
DNA: TGTGCCAGTAGTACCTCATCCAGGGGCGAGCAGTACTTC

length: 15
V: TRBV25-1
D: .
size: few
J: TRBJ1-2
CDR3: CASSESGRRGSGYTF
DNA: TGTGCCAGCAGTGAATCTGGAAGAAGGGGCAGCGGCTACACCTTC

length: 15
V: TRBV29-1
D: .
size: .
J: TRBJ1-3
CDR3: CSVEEFGGFGNTIYF
DNA: TGCAGCGTTGAGGAGTTCGGGGGCTTTGGAAACACCATATATTTT